The 9 T cell receptor beta chains below were found in one sample sequenced in a study of cytomegalovirus exposure and HLA in healthy donors. Vbeta (60) and Jbeta (13) primers were used in the PCR. Repertoires were generated with immunoSEQ multiplex PCR, while TCRdb's copy carries only in-frame clones and drops some. The sample records around 150,000 clones, about 70% being singletons. Source material: PBMCs. All receptors derive from a man between 18 and 35 years old in good health and CMV-seronegative.

The CDR3 loop is CASTVGLADTDTQYF. CDR3 nucleotides: TGTGCCAGTACCGTCGGACTAGCTGACACAGATACGCAGTATTTT. The V call is TRBV19, the J call TRBJ2-3, with 8 bases identical to TRBD2. The germline gives CDR1 LNHDA, CDR2 SQIVND (reference sequence). CDR3 size: 15 residues. The V gene end was trimmed by 7 bases and the J gene end by 2 bases; junction bases not matched to a gene: 8.

The CDR3 is CASSPTHPGLRQETQYF. CDR3 DNA sequence: TGTGCCAGCAGTCCCACGCACCCGGGACTGAGGCAAGAGACCCAGTACTTC. V usage is TRBV27 and J usage is TRBJ2-5, with D tentatively TRBD2 (6 bases). The CDR3 sequence is 17 residues long. Trimming stripped 5 bases from V and 2 bases from J, with 21 bases between. CDR1 and CDR2 from the germline V gene are MNHEY and SMNVEV (reference sequence).

The chain couples TRBV29-1 to TRBJ1-5; D perhaps matches TRBD1 (5 bases). V shed 4 bases and J shed 0 bases, with 10 bases lying between them. Per the germline V gene, CDR1 is SQVTM and CDR2 is ANQGSEA. This CDR3 contains 14 residues. DNA for the CDR3: TGCAGCGTTGGGCCCGGGGGTAGCAATCAGCCCCAGCATTTT. It translates to CSVGPGGSNQPQHF.

The genes are TRBV5-1 and TRBJ1-5, with a possible D match to TRBD1 (5 bases). Germline CDR1 and CDR2: SGHRS and YFSETQ. There are 13 residues in the CDR3. V shed 1 base and J shed 4 bases, with 6 bases lying between them. The DNA for the CDR3 is TGCGCCAGCAGCTTGCGGGGGAATCAGCCCCAGCATTTT. Protein product: CASSLRGNQPQHF.

The chain has TRBV4-2 and TRBJ2-7; D may be TRBD2 (6 bases). The CDR3 sequence is 18 residues long. V lost 0 bases and J lost 2, with 20 bases in between. Germline V gene lookup returns CDR1 LGHNA and CDR2 YNFKEQ. The CDR3 is CASSQDGAPRLVPYEQYF. In DNA form, the CDR3 reads TGTGCCAGCAGCCAAGATGGGGCCCCCCGACTAGTCCCCTACGAGCAGTACTTC.

The DNA of the CDR3 is TGTGCCAGTAGGTCGGTATTCAGGAGCGGGGAAAAACTGTTTTTT. It codes for CASRSVFRSGEKLFF. The rearrangement joins TRBV19 to TRBJ1-4; D call uncertain. The CDR3 runs to 15 residues. From germline, CDR1 is LNHDA and CDR2 SQIVND (reference sequence). Trimming took off 6 bases at V and 8 bases at J, with 19 bases between the two ends.

The CDR3 DNA sequence: TGTGCTAGTGGTAGACAGGATAACACTGAAGCTTTCTTT. This encodes CASGRQDNTEAFF. The chain uses TRBV12-5 and TRBJ1-1; TRBD1 is a possible D gene (6 bases). In germline, CDR1 is LGHNT, CDR2 FRNRAP. Trimming took off 5 bases at V and 2 bases at J, with 9 bases between the two ends. This CDR3 region has 13 residues.

This clone was counted once. The V and J genes are TRBV5-1 and TRBJ2-2; 7 bases align to TRBD2. This CDR3 has 17 amino acids. Per germline, CDR1 SGHRS and CDR2 YFSETQ. With V trimmed by 1 base and J by 4 bases, 10 bases remained unmatched. The CDR3 reads CASSLNPAGRVTGELFF. CDR3 nucleotides: TGCGCCAGCAGCTTGAACCCAGCGGGAAGGGTCACCGGGGAGCTGTTTTTT. The full variable domain, with the rest looked up from reference TRBV5-1 and TRBJ2-2, is KAGVTQTPRYLIKTRGQQVTLSCSPISGHRSVSWYQQTPGQGLQFLFEYFSETQRNKGNFPGRFSGRQFSNSRSEMNVSTLELGDSALYLCASSLNPAGRVTGELFFGEGSRLTVL.

This clone was counted a few times. The identical CDR3 is also encoded by other nucleotide sequences in the sample. The CDR3, as DNA: TGTGCCTCCTCCCCGGTTGCTAATTCACCCCTCCACTTT. Encoded protein: CASSPVANSPLHF. The V gene is TRBV2, the J gene TRBJ1-6; D ambiguous. CDR3 length equals 13 residues. V was clipped by 11 bases and J by 6 bases, with 14 bases between them. Germline V lookup: CDR1 SNHLY, CDR2 FYNNEI.